These T cell receptor beta chains were read from a single sample in a study of cytomegalovirus exposure and HLA in healthy donors. Sequencing used immunoSEQ multiplex PCR; TCRdb keeps in-frame clones, though not all of them. The sample gives about 190,000 clones, roughly 80% of which show up once; 0.26% is in the top ten. Sequencing used PBMCs. All receptors come from a boy aged 5-17 years in good health and CMV-seronegative. Each CDR3 is given without its conserved first and last residue.

V gene: TRBV4-1
J gene: TRBJ2-3
CDR3 protein: ASSQDLGQGSDTQY

V gene: TRBV28
J gene: TRBJ1-4
CDR3 protein: ASSLAWGQTNEKLF

V gene: TRBV10-3
J gene: TRBJ1-5
CDR3 protein: AIGAANQPQH

V gene: TRBV7-9
J gene: TRBJ1-2
CDR3 protein: ASSTPGQGPGYT

V gene: TRBV6-5
J gene: TRBJ2-7
CDR3 protein: ASSARSIGASEQY

V gene: TRBV6-1
J gene: TRBJ2-7
CDR3 protein: ASILSSYEQY

V gene: TRBV7-3
J gene: TRBJ2-2
CDR3 protein: ASSTSGTGELF

V gene: TRBV9
J gene: TRBJ1-5
CDR3 protein: ASSVDGGAGQPQH

V gene: TRBV13
J gene: TRBJ2-5
CDR3 protein: ASSLAGYQETQY

V gene: TRBV10-3
J gene: TRBJ2-7
CDR3 protein: AISETGPSSYEQY

V gene: TRBV30
J gene: TRBJ1-5
CDR3 protein: AWTLGGRGDQPQH

V gene: TRBV9
J gene: TRBJ1-2
CDR3 protein: ASSPTLPVRLGYT

V gene: TRBV5-1
J gene: TRBJ1-1
CDR3 protein: ASERGPNTEAF

V gene: TRBV27
J gene: TRBJ2-5
CDR3 protein: ASSLLRGRGGSATQY